This note documents a single T cell receptor (beta chain) sequence. Antigen: not known. Other DNA sequences in this specimen translate into the identical CDR3. This sample was included in a study of shared clonotypes between healthy human individuals. Overall study results and limits: Naive subsets generally had larger estimated richness than memory subsets. In several donors, approximately 5% of naive CD4 clonotypes appeared in common.

TCRdb's table, derived via immunoSEQ multiplex PCR, lists solely in-frame clones and lacks some. Of 2 million to 2.5 million clones listed, about nine tenths were seen once; the top ten hold about 0.36%. There are 13 residues in the CDR3. Germline-derived CDR1 and CDR2 are SGHRS and YFSETQ. V lost 2 bases, J lost 1 base, and 7 bases lay in between. The clonotype originates from a man younger than 35 in good health. Some clones in this sample may be carry-over from other donors' samples. V and J are TRBV5-1 and TRBJ2-7; no clear D gene. Material: naive CD4+ T cells from PBMCs. Subset described: CD45RA+ positively selected. For the CDR3, the DNA is TGCGCCAGCAGCTTCCCGGCATCCTACGAGCAGTACTTC. Its protein is CASSFPASYEQYF. The complete variable domain, with remaining parts taken from reference TRBV5-1 and TRBJ2-7, reads KAGVTQTPRYLIKTRGQQVTLSCSPISGHRSVSWYQQTPGQGLQFLFEYFSETQRNKGNFPGRFSGRQFSNSRSEMNVSTLELGDSALYLCASSFPASYEQYFGPGTRLTVT.